These T cell receptor beta chains were read from a single sample in a study of vaccination and CD4 T cells after COVID-19. MiXCR was run by TCRdb on the PCR reads, yielding one entry per CDR3 protein. This table holds 5,500 to 8,000 distinct CDR3 sequences, about half found once. Antigens of these TCRs are unknown. Input material: CD4+ T cells from blood, cultured in vitro. These receptor sequences come from a human donor in good health. Both conserved end residues are part of each CDR3. The D gene is left open where the match is weak. Clone size, where shown, is once, few, many, or a class for clones that have expanded.

.,.,TRBV18,TRBJ1-1,CASSPDENTEAFF,TGTGCCAGCTCACCAGACGAGAACACTGAAGCTTTCTTT
.,.,TRBV19,TRBJ1-3,CASSPYSGNTIYF,TGTGCCAGTAGCCCCTACTCTGGAAACACCATATATTTT
.,.,TRBV30,TRBJ1-6,CAWSTNYNSPLHF,TGTGCCTGGAGTACCAACTATAATTCACCCCTCCACTTT
.,.,TRBV6-1,TRBJ1-5,CASRSGGLNQPQHF,TGTGCCAGCAGAAGTGGGGGACTCAATCAGCCCCAGCATTTT
TRBD1,.,TRBV12-3/TRBV12-4,TRBJ1-6,CASRVGQAEGSPLHF,TGTGCCAGCAGGGTGGGACAGGCGGAAGGTTCACCCCTCCACTTT
.,few,TRBV7-3,TRBJ2-3,CASSNTGDTQYF,TGTGCCAGCAGTAATACAGGAGATACGCAGTATTTT
.,.,TRBV19,TRBJ2-5,CASSMIAFAQETQYF,TGTGCCAGTAGTATGATAGCGTTTGCCCAAGAGACCCAGTACTTC
TRBD1,.,TRBV10-3,TRBJ1-2,CASSSQGAIDYGYTF,TGTGCCTCTTCCTCACAGGGGGCTATCGACTATGGCTACACCTTC
.,.,TRBV6-1,TRBJ1-6,CASSMYYRVSPLHF,TGTGCCAGCAGTATGTATTACAGGGTGTCACCCCTCCACTTT
TRBD2,medium-sized,TRBV6-1,TRBJ2-3,CASSPSSYSASGGTDTQYF,TGTGCCAGCAGCCCATCGTCGTACTCGGCTAGCGGGGGGACAGATACGCAGTATTTT
.,few,TRBV6-5,TRBJ1-1,CASSYGRGPGRAFF,TGTGCCAGCAGTTACGGCAGGGGACCGGGTCGAGCTTTCTTT
TRBD1,few,TRBV18,TRBJ1-2,CASSGTGVYGYTF,TGTGCCAGCTCCGGGACAGGGGTCTATGGCTACACCTTC
.,large,TRBV7-2,TRBJ2-2,CASSFGGQANTGELFF,TGTGCCAGCAGCTTCGGGGGCCAGGCGAACACCGGGGAGCTGTTTTTT
.,.,TRBV30,TRBJ1-2,CAWSRRGDYGYTF,TGTGCCTGGAGTAGGAGGGGCGACTATGGCTACACCTTC
.,.,TRBV6-5,TRBJ1-1,CASSYDPAPNTEAFF,TGTGCCAGCAGTTACGATCCGGCCCCGAACACTGAAGCTTTCTTT
TRBD2,few,TRBV7-2,TRBJ2-7,CASSISSGNSYEQYF,TGTGCCAGCAGCATCTCTAGCGGGAACTCCTACGAGCAGTACTTC
.,.,TRBV9,TRBJ1-1,CASSQGSAEAFF,TGTGCCAGCAGTCAGGGGTCCGCTGAAGCTTTCTTT
.,.,TRBV20-1,TRBJ2-2,CSAKIRAGANTGELFF,TGCAGTGCTAAGATACGGGCAGGGGCAAACACCGGGGAGCTGTTTTTT
.,.,TRBV20-1,TRBJ2-3,CSARDLKPRLTSTDTQYF,TGCAGTGCTAGAGATTTGAAACCTCGGCTTACTAGCACAGATACGCAGTATTTT
.,once,TRBV6-5,TRBJ2-1,CASSSSGGPYNEQFF,TGTGCCAGCAGTTCCTCCGGGGGGCCGTACAATGAGCAGTTCTTC
.,few,TRBV20-1,TRBJ2-2,CSARPSGTSIGELFF,TGCAGTGCTAGACCATCCGGGACTTCTATCGGGGAGCTGTTTTTT
TRBD1,.,TRBV2,TRBJ2-7,CASREDRGDSYEQYF,TGTGCCAGCAGGGAGGACAGGGGGGACTCCTACGAGCAGTACTTC
.,few,TRBV6-1,TRBJ1-1,CASTLPPSEAFF,TGTGCCAGCACCCTCCCCCCCTCTGAAGCTTTCTTT
.,once,TRBV4-2,TRBJ2-5,CASSQEGQETQYF,TGTGCCAGCAGCCAAGAAGGGCAGGAGACCCAGTACTTC
.,.,TRBV20-1,TRBJ1-2,CSAGAGQATYGYTF,TGCAGTGCCGGCGCCGGGCAGGCCACCTATGGCTACACCTTC
.,.,TRBV6-2/TRBV6-3,TRBJ1-2,CASTGVNYGYTF,TGTGCCAGCACGGGGGTTAACTATGGCTACACCTTC
.,medium-sized,TRBV20-1,TRBJ1-2,CSAPGQAFYGYTF,TGCAGTGCCCCCGGGCAAGCTTTCTATGGCTACACCTTC
.,few,TRBV20-1,TRBJ2-1,CSAEGFYNEQFF,TGCAGTGCTGAGGGTTTTTACAATGAGCAGTTCTTC
.,.,TRBV19,TRBJ2-2,CASRTLGELFF,TGTGCCAGTAGGACCCTCGGGGAGCTGTTTTTT
.,.,TRBV20-1,TRBJ2-3,CSADVPGTITDTQYF,TGCAGTGCTGATGTCCCAGGAACGATCACAGATACGCAGTATTTT
TRBD1,.,TRBV7-8,TRBJ1-2,CASSLAPLGQVTDYGYTF,TGTGCCAGCAGCTTAGCGCCGTTAGGACAGGTAACGGACTATGGCTACACCTTC
.,.,TRBV28,TRBJ1-2,CASSSPGSGYTF,TGTGCCAGCAGTTCCCCAGGGTCTGGCTACACCTTC
.,.,TRBV10-3,TRBJ2-5,CAISGTGNGETQYF,TGTGCCATCAGTGGTACAGGGAACGGAGAGACCCAGTACTTC
.,.,TRBV7-9,TRBJ2-6,CASSLGGGTGANVLTF,TGTGCCAGCAGCTTAGGTGGAGGAACTGGGGCCAACGTCCTGACTTTC
TRBD2,.,TRBV7-9,TRBJ2-3,CASSSLAGGATDTQYF,TGTGCCAGCAGCTCACTGGCGGGGGGGGCAACAGATACGCAGTATTTT
.,large,TRBV7-2,TRBJ2-7,CASSSFQGFDEQYF,TGTGCCAGCAGCTCTTTCCAGGGTTTCGACGAGCAGTACTTC
.,.,TRBV2,TRBJ1-1,CASLWTVQNTEAFF,TGTGCCAGCCTTTGGACAGTTCAGAACACTGAAGCTTTCTTT
TRBD1,.,TRBV20-1,TRBJ1-3,CSAQDRVSGNTIYF,TGCAGTGCACAAGACAGGGTCTCTGGAAACACCATATATTTT
.,few,TRBV20-1,TRBJ2-7,CSARDLQGHEQYF,TGCAGTGCTAGAGATCTCCAGGGCCACGAGCAGTACTTC